This TCR beta chain was captured in a study of control samples from healthy donors and cancer patients. The CDR3 contains 15 residues. In germline, CDR1 is MNHEY, CDR2 SVGEGT. Trimming took 5 bases from V and 1 from J, leaving 12 bases between them. Sequenced by immunoSEQ multiplex PCR; TCRdb stores in-frame clones only, minus some. The sample carries 89,000 or so clones, more than 75% recorded once. This clone was seen once. The chain carries TRBV6-2 or TRBV6-3 and TRBJ1-5; TRBD1 might be the D (6 bases). This sequence was found in a middle-aged man in good health. The material sequenced was blood. CDR3 DNA sequence: TGTGCCAGCAGTAATACAGGGTCCAGCAATCAGCCCCAGCATTTT. As protein: CASSNTGSSNQPQHF.